Sequencing of this T cell receptor beta chain was carried out in a study of shared clonotypes between healthy human individuals (dated by TCRdb to the early 2020s). For the wider study: A few men and a couple of women, aged 18 to 49 years, made up the cohort. To increase sequencing depth and limit assay-specific biases, TCR repertoire library preparation and sequencing were carried out by different laboratories using diverse techniques. The study deeply sequenced blood TCR repertoires of about five healthy adults to estimate repertoire size and the extent of clonotype sharing between individuals. Between about 0.94 and 8.9 billion PBMCs per donor were obtained by leukapheresis. For each donor, CD4 naive and CD4 memory were each run on three plates, CD8 naive on two plates, and CD8 memory on one plate. What the study reported, not specific to this receptor: Based on pairwise subsampling, the degree of clonotype sharing among donors was expected to be affected by sequencing depth. When a handful of donors were compared, the shared fraction of clonotypes was 5% to 6.5% for naive CD4, 3% to 4% for naive CD8, more than 2% for memory CD4, and under 0.5% for memory CD8. Rarefaction of sorted-subset datasets indicated incomplete sequencing despite the large sequencing depth. Higher generation probabilities were observed for clonotypes shared by all four sorted-subset donors than for non-shared clonotypes. Sampling was limited to blood, and TCR repertoires in tissue likely differ from TCR repertoires in blood. Naive subsets generally had larger estimated clonotype richness than memory subsets. The small number of donors limited the genetic and exposure-history diversity represented.

TCR CDR3 regions were amplified from genomic DNA by multiplex PCR using the deep immunoSEQ assay. Extracted genomic DNA from each cell subset was distributed evenly across all wells of several immunoSEQ 96-well plates, and each plate was treated as a replicate. For sorted subsets, 150 to 250 ng of genomic DNA, equivalent to tens of thousands of T cell genomes, went into each replicate PCR. Purified libraries were measured with a Qubit 3.0 fluorometer, size-checked on a Bioanalyzer 2100, and measured again with the KAPA Library Quantification kit. Each immunoSEQ 96-well plate was sequenced on its own single-read 150-cycle Illumina NextSeq 550 flow cell. The authors processed their data as follows. Because the immunoSEQ output included only junctional sequences and no quality scores, the filtering could not be the same as the filtering used for full-length reads. Sequences were annotated with PyIR, a Python wrapper for IgBLAST v1.9, and V/J genes and CDR3 were assigned using IMGT germline references. Reads with weak V/J assignments (E-value above 1e-6), missing CDR3, stop codons, out-of-frame junctions, or ambiguous translated residues were removed. V3J clonotypes were defined as sequences sharing an identical inferred V gene, J gene, and CDR3 amino acid sequence. To compute the percentage overlap between repertoires, the number of shared unique clonotypes was divided by the size of the smaller repertoire. Richness of each repertoire was evaluated using RTK rarefaction, the Chao1 estimator, and Recon v2.1 estimates of unobserved clonotypes. For all TCRbeta clonotypes obtained by the gDNA method from a few donors, generation probabilities were computed with OLGA. The immuneACCESS repertoire file appears here via TCRdb, limited to in-frame rearrangements. These files lack a portion of the clones; in checked studies, under half of the deficit traces to unresolved V genes, and the cause of the others is not known. That table is the source of V, J and clone size, and D and trimming were worked out from the DNA. The table for this sample lists about 2.1 million clones; approximately 94% of them were counted only once. Under 2% of the sample is held by the ten biggest clonotypes.

A note on this clone: No antigen is known for it. The record has no base qualities; no much larger clone is one base away.

CD8 naive samples were obtained by positive selection for CCR7 among CD45RO-negative cells, yielding a CD45RA+CCR7+ population from which TemRA cells were excluded. The donors were healthy, HIV-negative adults who had no recently reported acute infections or vaccinations. Every donor was a Caucasian adult living in Nashville, Tennessee, USA. Blood was collected by leukapheresis, and PBMCs were isolated by Ficoll-Histopaque density gradient centrifugation and then cryopreserved in liquid nitrogen vapor phase. Purity and quantity of every magnetically sorted T cell population were checked by analytical flow cytometry. Each sorted fraction had its genomic DNA isolated and then quantified by UV absorbance on a Nanodrop 2000c. The source of this sequence is a man between 18 and 29 years old in good health. Some clones in this sample may be carry-over from other donors' samples. The sequenced sample consisted of naive CD8+ T cells from PBMCs. In the paper's terms, the cell subset or site label means: CD45RA+CCR7+.

The sequenced DNA: TGTGCCAGCAGCGCGGGGACTAGCGGGAGGGAGCAGTACTTC. Translated, it reads CASSAGTSGREQYF. The sequence is built from TRBV11-2 and TRBJ2-7, with 15 bases matching TRBD2. CDR1 and CDR2 are drawn from the germline V gene: SGHAT, FQNNGV. The CDR3 measures 14 amino acids from cysteine to phenylalanine. Only CDR3 DNA remains: 42 bases, in frame from the first base. V lost 5 bases and J lost 7 bases, and the count of bases not matched to a germline gene is 3.